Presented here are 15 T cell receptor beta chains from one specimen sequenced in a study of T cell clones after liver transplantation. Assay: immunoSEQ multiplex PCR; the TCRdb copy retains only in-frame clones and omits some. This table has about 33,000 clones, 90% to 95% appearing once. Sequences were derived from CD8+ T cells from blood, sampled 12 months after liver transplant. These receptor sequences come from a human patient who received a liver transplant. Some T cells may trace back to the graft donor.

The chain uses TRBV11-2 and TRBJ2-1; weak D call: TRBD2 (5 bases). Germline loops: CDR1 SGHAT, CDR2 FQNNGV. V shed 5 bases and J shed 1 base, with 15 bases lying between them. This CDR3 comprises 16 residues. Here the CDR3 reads CASSPQRERSYNEQFF. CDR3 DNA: TGTGCCAGCAGCCCCCAGAGGGAGAGGTCCTACAATGAGCAGTTCTTC.

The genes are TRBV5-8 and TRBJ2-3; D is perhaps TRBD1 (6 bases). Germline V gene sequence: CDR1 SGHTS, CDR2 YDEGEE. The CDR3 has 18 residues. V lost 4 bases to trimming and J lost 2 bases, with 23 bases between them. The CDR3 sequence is CASSMAQGIITVTDTQYF. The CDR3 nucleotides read TGTGCCAGCAGCATGGCGCAGGGGATAATAACGGTCACAGATACGCAGTATTTT.

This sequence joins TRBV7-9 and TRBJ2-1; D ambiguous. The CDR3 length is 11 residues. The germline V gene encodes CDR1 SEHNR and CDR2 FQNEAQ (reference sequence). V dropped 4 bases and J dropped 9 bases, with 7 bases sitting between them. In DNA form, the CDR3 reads TGTGCCAGCAGCTCCGGACCTGAGCAGTTCTTC. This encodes CASSSGPEQFF.

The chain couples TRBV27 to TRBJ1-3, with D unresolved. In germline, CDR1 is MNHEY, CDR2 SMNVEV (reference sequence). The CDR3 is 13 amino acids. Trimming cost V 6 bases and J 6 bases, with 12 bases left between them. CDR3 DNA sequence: TGTGCCAGCAGCGAGGGAGGCCTAAACACCATATATTTT. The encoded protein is CASSEGGLNTIYF.

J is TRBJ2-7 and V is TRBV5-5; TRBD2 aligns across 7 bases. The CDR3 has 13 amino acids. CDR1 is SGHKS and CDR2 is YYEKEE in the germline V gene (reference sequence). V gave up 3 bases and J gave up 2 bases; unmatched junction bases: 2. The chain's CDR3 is CASSWTSTYEQYF. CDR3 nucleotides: TGTGCCAGCAGCTGGACTAGTACCTACGAGCAGTACTTC.

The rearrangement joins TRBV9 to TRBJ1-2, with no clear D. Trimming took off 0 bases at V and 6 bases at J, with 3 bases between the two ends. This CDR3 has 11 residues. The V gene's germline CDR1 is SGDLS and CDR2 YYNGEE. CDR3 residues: CASSVGHGYTF. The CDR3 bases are TGTGCCAGCAGCGTAGGCCATGGCTACACCTTC. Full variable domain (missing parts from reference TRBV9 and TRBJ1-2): DSGVTQTPKHLITATGQRVTLRCSPRSGDLSVYWYQQSLDQGLQFLIQYYNGEERAKGNILERFSAQQFPDLHSELNLSSLELGDSALYFCASSVGHGYTFGSGTRLTVV.

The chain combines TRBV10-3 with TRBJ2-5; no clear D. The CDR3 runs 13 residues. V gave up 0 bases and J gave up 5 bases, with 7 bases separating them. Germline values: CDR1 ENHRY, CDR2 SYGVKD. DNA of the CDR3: TGTGCCATCAGTGAGTCGTTTAGGGAGACCCAGTACTTC. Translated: CAISESFRETQYF.

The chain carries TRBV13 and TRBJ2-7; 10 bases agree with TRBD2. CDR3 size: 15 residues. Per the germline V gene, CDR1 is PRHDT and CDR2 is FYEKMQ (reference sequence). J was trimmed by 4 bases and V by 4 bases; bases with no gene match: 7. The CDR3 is CASSSGGLADYEQYF. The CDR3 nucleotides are TGTGCCAGCAGCTCCGGAGGACTAGCGGATTACGAGCAGTACTTC.

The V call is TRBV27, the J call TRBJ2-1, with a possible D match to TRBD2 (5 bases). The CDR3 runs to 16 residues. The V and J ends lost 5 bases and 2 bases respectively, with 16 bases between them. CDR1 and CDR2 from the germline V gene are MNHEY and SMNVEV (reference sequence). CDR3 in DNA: TGTGCCAGCAGTGCCCGGGGAATGGGAGCCTACAATGAGCAGTTCTTC. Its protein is CASSARGMGAYNEQFF.

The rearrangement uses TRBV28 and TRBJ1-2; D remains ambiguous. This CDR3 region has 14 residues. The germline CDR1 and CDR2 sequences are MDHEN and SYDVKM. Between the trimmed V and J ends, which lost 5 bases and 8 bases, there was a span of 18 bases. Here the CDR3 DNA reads TGTGCCAGCAGTACGAGAGGGCTGCTTATCGGCTACACCTTC. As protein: CASSTRGLLIGYTF.

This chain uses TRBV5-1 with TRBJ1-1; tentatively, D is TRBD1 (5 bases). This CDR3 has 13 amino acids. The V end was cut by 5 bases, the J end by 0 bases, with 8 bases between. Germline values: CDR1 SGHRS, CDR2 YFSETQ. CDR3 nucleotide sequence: TGCGCCAGCAGAACAGGAATGAACACTGAAGCTTTCTTT. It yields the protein CASRTGMNTEAFF.

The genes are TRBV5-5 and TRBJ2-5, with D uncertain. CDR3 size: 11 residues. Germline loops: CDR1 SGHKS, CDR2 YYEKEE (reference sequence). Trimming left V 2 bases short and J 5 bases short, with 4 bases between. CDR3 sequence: CASSFHETQYF. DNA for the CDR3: TGTGCCAGCAGCTTTCACGAGACCCAGTACTTC.

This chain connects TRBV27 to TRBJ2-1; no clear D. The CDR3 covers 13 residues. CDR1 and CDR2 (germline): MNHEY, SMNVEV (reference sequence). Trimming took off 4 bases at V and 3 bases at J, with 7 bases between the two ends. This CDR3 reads CASSSSIYNEQFF. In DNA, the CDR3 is TGTGCCAGCAGTTCCTCGATCTACAATGAGCAGTTCTTC.

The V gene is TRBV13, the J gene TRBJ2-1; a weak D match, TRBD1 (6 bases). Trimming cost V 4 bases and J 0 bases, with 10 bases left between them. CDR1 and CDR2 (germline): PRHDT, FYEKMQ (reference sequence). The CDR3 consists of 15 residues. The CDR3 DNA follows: TGTGCCAGCAGCTCCCAGGGACACTCCTACAATGAGCAGTTCTTC. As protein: CASSSQGHSYNEQFF.

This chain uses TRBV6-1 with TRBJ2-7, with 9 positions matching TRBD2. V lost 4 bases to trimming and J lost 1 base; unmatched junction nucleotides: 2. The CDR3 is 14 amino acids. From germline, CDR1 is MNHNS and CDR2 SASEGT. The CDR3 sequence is CASSGLAGSYEQYF. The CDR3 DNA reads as TGTGCCAGCAGTGGGCTAGCGGGATCCTACGAGCAGTACTTC.